This TCR beta chain was identified in a study of T cells after yellow fever vaccination. Whole-study findings and limits: Re-detected after boosting: most primary clones, 96% of CD4 and less than 90% of CD8. Contamination of FACS-sorted repertoires by abundant clonotypes from the bulk population could occur. CD4 and CD8 compartments shared a small share of clonotypes, likely from convergent recombination.

This clonotype was found many times. Its antigen is undetermined. Synthesis of TCR cDNA relied on 5'RACE template switching, which attached a universal primer site and UMIs. TCRdb passed the 5' RACE reads through MiXCR, listing each CDR3 protein once. The sample yields about 310,000 distinct CDR3 sequences, around 3.9% seen once. CDR1 and CDR2 (germline): DFQATT, SNEGSKA (reference sequence). Deletions cut 5 bases from V and 9 bases from J, with 11 bases between. This CDR3 has 11 residues. The J gene is TRBJ2-1, the V gene TRBV20-1; TRBD2 is a possible D gene (6 bases). The specimen was PBMCs, collected on the day of the yellow fever booster vaccination. The clonotype was recovered from a man between 18 and 35 years old who received the YFV17D yellow fever vaccine. Here the CDR3 reads CSAWTIGEQFF. CDR3 nucleotide sequence: TGCAGTGCTTGGACTATCGGTGAGCAGTTCTTC.